This note documents a single T cell receptor (beta chain) sequence. The time point here: newly diagnosed GD, antithyroid drugs for less than 3 months. TCR sequences were obtained from RNA taken from PBMCs. Construction of the TCR beta libraries employed iRepertoire HTBI primers in conjunction with Arm-PCR of CDR3 regions. TCRdb itself ran the multiplex PCR reads through MiXCR, one entry per CDR3 protein. This table has around 480,000 distinct CDR3 sequences, approximately 16% appearing once. This specimen belongs to a study of regulatory T cells in long-lasting Graves disease. Germline V CDR1 and CDR2: SGHRS, YFSETQ. The CDR3 totals 15 residues. The V gene end was trimmed by 3 bases and the J gene end by 5 bases; junction bases not matched to a gene: 5. These same records also appear under a second study, on T cells in Graves' hyperthyroidism and ophthalmopathy. That report notes: Blood also held most thyroid clonotypes expanded beyond 0.001.

The clonotype was recovered from a woman aged 35 to 59 with Graves disease. The sample consisted of peripheral blood mononuclear cells (PBMCs), taken at new diagnosis, from a patient treated with antithyroid drugs. The V call is TRBV5-1, the J call TRBJ1-4; TRBD1 matches at 9 bases. The DNA for the CDR3 is TGCGCCAGCAGCTCCACGACAGGGGGAAATGAAAAACTGTTTTTT. It translates to CASSSTTGGNEKLFF.